The table lists the clone carrying this TCR beta chain with a count of one. The source of the sample is a study of blood T cell repertoires in COVID-19. Study information: Some COVID-19 samples were acute and others convalescent; all came from the United States, Italy and Spain. Nucleic acid was either cDNA or gDNA, and it came from T cells, B-cell-depleted T cells, or PBMCs.

Germline V gene data show CDR1 as MNHEY and CDR2 as SVGAGI. The CDR3 is 15 amino acids. The junction had 12 bases not matched to a gene; V was cut back by 6 bases and J by 7 bases. Per the study methods: Estimates of nucleated cell counts were drawn from the amplification of reference gene primers. Measured with immunoSEQ multiplex PCR; TCRdb has only the in-frame clones, and not every one. V, J and clone size derive from that table, while D and trimming were established from the DNA sequence. The sample has about 440,000 clones, approximately 90% seen once. The source is a woman aged 25 to 39 with acute or convalescent COVID-19. Sequencing was done on a sample of peripheral blood. The chain employs TRBV6-5 and TRBJ2-1, with 7 bases aligning to TRBD1. The CDR3: CASSHDRALNNEQFF. In DNA form, the CDR3 reads TGTGCCAGCAGCCACGACAGGGCTCTTAATAATGAGCAGTTCTTC.